The 18 T cell receptor beta chains listed next were all sequenced from one sample in a study of blood T cell repertoires in COVID-19 (dated by TCRdb to 2020 to 2021). Receptors were amplified or captured by the immunoSEQ multiplex PCR assay. TCRdb obtained this table from immuneACCESS and retained in-frame rearrangements with V and J assigned. These tables miss some clones; where compared with another copy, unresolved V genes account for less than half of the shortfall, and the remainder is unexplained. The sample table lists hundreds of thousands of clones, 85% to 90% of them with a count of one. The ten biggest clones cover approximately 2.9% of the sample. What was sequenced was peripheral blood. The source of these receptors is a man between 60 and 75 years old with acute or convalescent COVID-19.

The V call is TRBV3-1 (or the pseudogene TRBV3-2), the J call TRBJ2-1; tentative D call: TRBD2 (6 bases). The CDR3 loop spans 14 amino acids. V was cut by 1 base and J by 4 bases, with 8 bases left in between. CDR1 is LGHDT, CDR2 YNNKEL, per germline (reference sequence). This CDR3 is CASSQGRGYNEQFF. The CDR3 DNA reads TGTGCCAGCAGCCAAGGACGGGGGTACAATGAGCAGTTCTTC.

The gene calls are TRBV19 and TRBJ1-5; 7 bases map to TRBD1. This CDR3 has 17 amino acids. Germline trimming cut 7 bases from V and 2 bases from J; bases unmatched to any gene: 14. Germline V gene lookup returns CDR1 LNHDA and CDR2 SQIVND (reference sequence). The CDR3 region is CASNPQGSVIRNQPQHF. DNA of the CDR3: TGTGCCAGTAACCCACAGGGGTCGGTCATTCGCAATCAGCCCCAGCATTTT.

This chain links TRBV7-2 with TRBJ2-7; 8 bases fit TRBD1. Germline loops: CDR1 SGHTA, CDR2 FQGNSA. V was clipped by 2 bases and J by 2 bases; unmatched bases: 8. The CDR3 is 16 amino acids. The CDR3 coding sequence is TGTGCCAGCAGCTTAAACCTCGCGGGACAGGCCTACGAGCAGTACTTC. Its protein is CASSLNLAGQAYEQYF.

J is TRBJ1-2 and V is TRBV29-1, with D tentatively TRBD1 (6 bases). The CDR3 covers 16 residues. The V and J ends lost 2 bases and 4 bases respectively, with 20 bases between them. Germline V gene lookup returns CDR1 SQVTM and CDR2 ANQGSEA. In DNA form, the CDR3 reads TGCAGCGTTGAAAAAGCCTTGGGGGACAAAGGCTATGGCTACACCTTC. Amino acid sequence: CSVEKALGDKGYGYTF.

The V call is TRBV7-8, the J call TRBJ1-2, with D perhaps matching TRBD1 (5 bases). There are 15 residues in the CDR3. The germline V gene has CDR1 SGHVS and CDR2 FQNEAQ. V lost 4 bases and J lost 4, with 16 bases in between. CDR3 loop: CASSSRGGTGYGYTF. In nucleotides, the CDR3 is TGTGCCAGCAGCTCCCGGGGAGGGACGGGCTATGGCTACACCTTC.

This chain joins TRBV3-1 (or the pseudogene TRBV3-2) and TRBJ2-2; D may be TRBD2 (5 bases). This CDR3 contains 14 residues. Trimming left V 3 bases short and J 2 bases short, with 7 bases between. The germline V gene encodes CDR1 LGHDT and CDR2 YNNKEL (reference sequence). In DNA form, the CDR3 reads TGTGCCAGCAGCCATGAGGGAAACACCGGGGAGCTGTTTTTT. Its translation is CASSHEGNTGELFF.

The genes are TRBV9 and TRBJ2-5, with TRBD1 as a possible D gene (6 bases). Trimming removed 0 bases at V and 5 bases at J, with 17 bases between. CDR1 and CDR2 from the germline V gene are SGDLS and YYNGEE. CDR3 length: 16 amino acids. The CDR3 DNA follows: TGTGCCAGCAGCGTAGGGGGCAGGGGTTTCCGGGAGACCCAGTACTTC. As protein: CASSVGGRGFRETQYF.

The chain uses TRBV19 and TRBJ1-6, with 10 positions matching TRBD1. Germline trimming cut 5 bases from V and 0 bases from J; bases unmatched to any gene: 4. The germline V gene has CDR1 LNHDA and CDR2 SQIVND (reference sequence). The length of the CDR3 is 17 residues. CDR3 sequence: CASSRQGASSYNSPLHF. The CDR3 region has the DNA TGTGCCAGTAGTCGACAGGGGGCTAGCTCCTATAATTCACCCCTCCACTTT.

The gene calls are TRBV3-1 (or the pseudogene TRBV3-2) and TRBJ1-3; no reliable D call. V lost 3 bases and J lost 3, with 12 bases in between. The CDR3 loop spans 15 amino acids. CDR1 LGHDT and CDR2 YNNKEL come from the germline V gene (reference sequence). The CDR3 DNA reads as TGTGCCAGCAGCCATCTTACGGGTGATGGAAACACCATATATTTT. Translation: CASSHLTGDGNTIYF.

The V call is TRBV28, the J call TRBJ2-7; 8 bases are shared with TRBD2. Germline CDR1 and CDR2: MDHEN and SYDVKM. Unmatched junction bases numbered 13, after V lost 6 bases and J lost 0 bases. The length of the CDR3 is 17 residues. As DNA, the CDR3 is TGTGCCAGCAGGGCGGGACTGGGCGGGGGGCCCTCCTACGAGCAGTACTTC. Its protein is CASRAGLGGGPSYEQYF.

The genes are TRBV29-1 and TRBJ2-7; D possibly corresponds to TRBD1 (5 bases). Germline CDR1 is SQVTM and CDR2 is ANQGSEA. The CDR3 has 13 residues. Trimming left V 4 bases short and J 0 bases short, with 10 bases between. The chain's CDR3 is CSVVRVNSYEQYF. The CDR3 DNA sequence: TGCAGCGTTGTCAGGGTTAACTCCTACGAGCAGTACTTC.

This clone was observed a handful of times. The rearrangement uses TRBV2 and TRBJ2-1, with TRBD2 matching 7 bases. The length of the CDR3 is 15 residues. The germline V gene encodes CDR1 SNHLY and CDR2 FYNNEI. V dropped 4 bases and J dropped 4; count of bases not matched to a gene: 7. The CDR3 reads CASSVERGPYNEQFF. The DNA of the CDR3 is TGTGCCAGCAGTGTTGAGCGGGGTCCATACAATGAGCAGTTCTTC.

This rearrangement joins TRBV4-1 to TRBJ2-1, with TRBD2 matching over 12 bases. CDR3 length: 17 residues. CDR1 and CDR2 from the germline V gene are MGHRA and YSYEKL. Unmatched junction bases numbered 10, after V lost 4 bases and J lost 6 bases. The CDR3 sequence: CASSRRNLAGGPNEQFF. The CDR3 region has the DNA TGCGCCAGCAGCCGAAGAAATCTAGCGGGGGGGCCCAATGAGCAGTTCTTC.

The chain joins TRBV5-4 to TRBJ1-6, with TRBD1 matching over 8 bases. Germline lookup yields CDR1 SGHNT and CDR2 YYREEE (reference sequence). J was trimmed by 3 bases and V by 6 bases; bases with no gene match: 5. The CDR3 is made up of 15 amino acids. CDR3 protein: CASTVTGGYNSPLHF. In DNA, the CDR3 is TGTGCCAGCACCGTAACAGGGGGCTATAATTCACCCCTCCACTTT.

The chain combines TRBV19 with TRBJ2-7; TRBD2 might be the D (6 bases). Trimming removed 5 bases at V and 2 bases at J, with 10 bases between. CDR3 size: 13 residues. Looked up from germline, CDR1 is LNHDA and CDR2 is SQIVND (reference sequence). Here the CDR3 reads CASSPRGTYEQYF. The CDR3 region has the DNA TGTGCCAGTAGTCCCCGCGGGACCTACGAGCAGTACTTC. Looking up the rest from reference TRBV19 and TRBJ2-7 gives the full variable domain: DGGITQSPKYLFRKEGQNVTLSCEQNLNHDAMYWYRQDPGQGLRLIYYSQIVNDFQKGDIAEGYSVSREKKESFPLTVTSAQKNPTAFYLCASSPRGTYEQYFGPGTRLTVT.

The genes are TRBV14 and TRBJ1-2; D might be TRBD1 (5 bases). CDR1 is SGHDN and CDR2 is FVKESK in the germline V gene. The CDR3 spans 16 residues. Trimming took off 5 bases at V and 2 bases at J, with 18 bases between the two ends. The CDR3 protein is CASSGGGGGPNYGYTF. CDR3 bases: TGTGCCAGCAGCGGCGGCGGGGGGGGACCCAACTATGGCTACACCTTC.

The J gene is TRBJ1-1, the V gene TRBV19; 8 nucleotides line up with TRBD1. Germline-derived CDR1 and CDR2 are LNHDA and SQIVND (reference sequence). The CDR3 contains 15 residues. Trimming at V came to 6 bases and at J to 1 base, leaving 7 bases not matched to a gene. DNA for the CDR3: TGTGCCAGTAGCCCAGTAGGACAGGGGAACACTGAAGCTTTCTTT. Translated, it gives CASSPVGQGNTEAFF.

The chain is built from TRBV7-9 and TRBJ1-4, with D uncertain. V lost 5 bases and J lost 4, with 5 bases in between. This CDR3 is built from 12 residues. The germline V gene has CDR1 SEHNR and CDR2 FQNEAQ (reference sequence). CDR3 residues: CASSQINEKLFF. In DNA, the CDR3 is TGTGCCAGCAGCCAGATTAATGAAAAACTGTTTTTT.